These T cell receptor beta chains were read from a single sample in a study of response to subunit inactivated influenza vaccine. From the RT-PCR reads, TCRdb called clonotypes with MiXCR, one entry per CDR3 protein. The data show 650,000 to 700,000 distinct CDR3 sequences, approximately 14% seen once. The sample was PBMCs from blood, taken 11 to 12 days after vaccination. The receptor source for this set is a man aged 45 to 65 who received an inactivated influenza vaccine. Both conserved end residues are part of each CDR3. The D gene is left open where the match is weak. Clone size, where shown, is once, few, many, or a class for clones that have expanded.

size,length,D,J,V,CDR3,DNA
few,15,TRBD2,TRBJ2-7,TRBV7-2,CASSSSTSSYYEQYF,TGTGCCAGCAGCTCCTCGACTAGCTCATATTACGAGCAGTACTTC
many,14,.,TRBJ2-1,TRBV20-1,CSARRGDSYNEQFF,TGCAGTGCTAGAAGAGGAGACTCCTACAATGAGCAGTTCTTC
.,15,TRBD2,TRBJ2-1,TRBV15,CATSEAGVPYNEQFF,TGTGCCACCAGCGAAGCGGGAGTCCCTTACAATGAGCAGTTCTTC
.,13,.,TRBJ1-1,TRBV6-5,CASSSHLNTEAFF,TGTGCCAGCAGTTCCCACCTGAACACTGAAGCTTTCTTT
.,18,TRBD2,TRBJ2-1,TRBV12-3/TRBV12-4,CASSFTPFSGRAQNEQFF,TGTGCCAGCAGTTTCACCCCCTTTAGCGGGAGGGCCCAGAATGAGCAGTTCTTC
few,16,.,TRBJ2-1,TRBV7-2,CASSLGDEIRYNEQFF,TGTGCCAGCAGCCTGGGTGACGAAATAAGATACAATGAGCAGTTCTTC
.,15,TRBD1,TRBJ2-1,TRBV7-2,CASSSGQVADNEQFF,TGTGCCAGCAGCTCGGGACAGGTCGCTGACAATGAGCAGTTCTTC
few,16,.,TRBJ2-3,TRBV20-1,CSAPGSGGTITDTQYF,TGCAGTGCGCCGGGCTCAGGGGGGACAATCACAGATACGCAGTATTTT
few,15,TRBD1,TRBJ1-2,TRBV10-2,CASSPDRGRDYGYTF,TGCGCCAGCAGCCCGGACAGGGGGCGCGACTATGGCTACACCTTC
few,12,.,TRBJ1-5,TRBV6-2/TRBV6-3,CASSSFGEPQHF,TGTGCCAGCAGTTCCTTTGGAGAGCCCCAGCATTTT
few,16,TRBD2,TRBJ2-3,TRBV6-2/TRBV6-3,CASTGTRGSRTDTQYF,TGTGCCAGCACCGGGACCCGCGGGAGTAGGACAGATACGCAGTATTTT
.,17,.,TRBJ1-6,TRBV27,CASSLFRGQTGYSPLHF,TGTGCCAGCAGTTTATTTCGAGGGCAAACAGGGTATTCACCCCTCCACTTT
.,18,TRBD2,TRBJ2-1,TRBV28,CASSQMGLAGPDYNEQFF,TGTGCCAGCAGTCAAATGGGACTAGCGGGACCCGACTACAATGAGCAGTTCTTC
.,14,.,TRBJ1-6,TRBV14,CASSQQGMDSPLHF,TGTGCCAGCAGCCAACAGGGGATGGATTCACCCCTCCACTTT
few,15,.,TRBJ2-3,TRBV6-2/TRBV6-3,CASSYLTSVADTQYF,TGTGCCAGCAGTTACCTCACTAGTGTGGCAGATACGCAGTATTTT
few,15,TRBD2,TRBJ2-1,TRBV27,CASNSPGTSIYEQFF,TGTGCCAGCAACTCGCCCGGGACTAGTATCTATGAGCAGTTCTTC
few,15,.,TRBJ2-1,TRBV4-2,CASSQTFGNYNEQFF,TGTGCCAGCAGCCAAACCTTCGGCAATTACAATGAGCAGTTCTTC
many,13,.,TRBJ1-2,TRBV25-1,CASSDRGYYGYTF,TGTGCCAGCAGTGATCGGGGCTACTATGGCTACACCTTC
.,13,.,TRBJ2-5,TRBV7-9,CASSFFGTETQYF,TGTGCCAGCAGCTTCTTTGGCACTGAGACCCAGTACTTC
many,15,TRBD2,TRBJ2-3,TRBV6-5,CASSYSTGRTDTQYF,TGTGCCAGCAGTTACTCGACCGGGAGGACAGATACGCAGTATTTT
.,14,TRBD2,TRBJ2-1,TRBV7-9,CASSREAPNNEQFF,TGTGCCAGCAGCCGGGAGGCGCCTAACAATGAGCAGTTCTTC
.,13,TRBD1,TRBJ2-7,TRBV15,CATSRGDRLEQYF,TGTGCCACCAGCAGGGGGGACAGGCTTGAGCAGTACTTC
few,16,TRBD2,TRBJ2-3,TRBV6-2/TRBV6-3,CASSDTGGMSTDTQYF,TGTGCCAGCAGCGACACCGGGGGGATGAGCACAGATACGCAGTATTTT
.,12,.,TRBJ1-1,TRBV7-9,CASSLVTNVAFF,TGTGCCAGCAGCTTAGTTACAAACGTAGCTTTCTTT
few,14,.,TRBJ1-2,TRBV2,CASSQAGRSGGYTF,TGTGCCAGCAGCCAAGCTGGCAGGTCGGGGGGCTACACCTTC
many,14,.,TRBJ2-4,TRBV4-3,CASSQDTSPNIQYF,TGCGCCAGCAGCCAAGATACATCCCCAAACATTCAGTACTTC
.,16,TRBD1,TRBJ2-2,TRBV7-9,CASSPRQGAHTGELFF,TGTGCCAGCAGCCCCAGACAGGGGGCGCACACCGGGGAGCTGTTTTTT
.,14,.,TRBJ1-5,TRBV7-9,CASSAGVRNQPQHF,TGTGCCAGCAGCGCAGGGGTTCGCAATCAGCCCCAGCATTTT
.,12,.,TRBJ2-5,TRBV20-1,CSARQYQETQYF,TGCAGTGCTAGACAGTACCAAGAGACCCAGTACTTC
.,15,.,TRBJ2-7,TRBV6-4,CASPRETSSSYEQYF,TGTGCCAGTCCACGAGAGACGTCCAGCTCCTACGAGCAGTACTTC
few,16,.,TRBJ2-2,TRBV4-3,CASSLHRGPNTGELFF,TGCGCCAGCAGCCTACATCGGGGACCGAACACCGGGGAGCTGTTTTTT
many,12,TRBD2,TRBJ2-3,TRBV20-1,CSATGTSGSQYF,TGCAGTGCTACCGGGACTAGCGGGAGTCAGTATTTT
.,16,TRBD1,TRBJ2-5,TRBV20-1,CSARDGQGDYQETQYF,TGCAGTGCTAGAGATGGACAGGGTGATTACCAAGAGACCCAGTACTTC
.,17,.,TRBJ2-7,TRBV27,CASSLSGAGAGTYEQYF,TGTGCCAGCAGTTTATCTGGTGCCGGGGCAGGGACCTACGAGCAGTACTTC
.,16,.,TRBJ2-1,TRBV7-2,CASSLGGTAAGNEQFF,TGTGCCAGCAGCTTAGGAGGGACAGCAGCGGGAAATGAGCAGTTCTTC
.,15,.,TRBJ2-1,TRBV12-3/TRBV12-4,CASSLLLAKGNEQFF,TGTGCCAGCAGTTTACTACTAGCAAAGGGGAATGAGCAGTTCTTC
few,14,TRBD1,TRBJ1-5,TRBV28,CASSWGTGIQPQHF,TGTGCCAGCAGTTGGGGGACAGGGATTCAGCCCCAGCATTTT
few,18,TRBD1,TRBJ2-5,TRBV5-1,CASSLWGLAGGIEETQYF,TGCGCCAGCAGCTTGTGGGGACTCGCAGGGGGCATCGAAGAGACCCAGTACTTC
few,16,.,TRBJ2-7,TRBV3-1,CASSQDGTDFSYEQYF,TGTGCCAGCAGCCAAGATGGGACTGATTTCTCCTACGAGCAGTACTTC
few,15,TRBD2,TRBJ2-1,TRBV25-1,CASSALAGGDNEQFF,TGTGCCAGCAGTGCACTAGCGGGAGGGGACAATGAGCAGTTCTTC
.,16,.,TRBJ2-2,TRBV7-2,CASSLIPDLATGELFF,TGTGCCAGCAGCTTAATACCGGACTTGGCCACCGGGGAGCTGTTTTTT
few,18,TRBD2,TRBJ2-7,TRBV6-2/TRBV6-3,CASSYPLDGTSGRHEQYF,TGTGCCAGCAGTTACCCTCTCGACGGGACTAGCGGGAGACACGAGCAGTACTTC
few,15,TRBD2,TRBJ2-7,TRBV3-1,CASSPQTSGSREQYF,TGTGCCAGCAGCCCTCAGACTAGCGGGAGTAGGGAGCAGTACTTC
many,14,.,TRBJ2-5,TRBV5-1,CASSLGRLQETQYF,TGTGCCAGCAGTTTGGGGCGGCTCCAAGAGACCCAGTACTTC
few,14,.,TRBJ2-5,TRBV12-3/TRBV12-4,CASSPSRHQETQYF,TGTGCCAGCAGTCCCTCCCGACACCAAGAGACCCAGTACTTC
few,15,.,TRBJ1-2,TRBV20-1,CSARLVGQTLYGYTF,TGCAGTGCTAGATTGGTGGGGCAGACTCTATATGGCTACACCTTC
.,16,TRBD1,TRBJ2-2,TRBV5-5,CASSPGTGGLTGELFF,TGTGCCAGCAGCCCGGGGACAGGGGGTCTAACCGGGGAGCTGTTTTTT
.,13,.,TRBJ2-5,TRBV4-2,CASSPEGAETQYF,TGTGCCAGCAGCCCGGAGGGGGCCGAGACCCAGTACTTC
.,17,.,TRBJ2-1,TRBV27,CASSLGWGQSSYNEQFF,TGTGCCAGCAGTTTAGGGTGGGGCCAGAGCTCCTACAATGAGCAGTTCTTC
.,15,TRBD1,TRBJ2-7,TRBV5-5,CASSGKQGANYEQYF,TGTGCCAGCAGCGGGAAACAGGGGGCTAACTACGAGCAGTACTTC
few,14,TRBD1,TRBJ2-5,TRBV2,CASSDRTGQETQYF,TGTGCCAGCAGTGATCGGACAGGCCAAGAGACCCAGTACTTC
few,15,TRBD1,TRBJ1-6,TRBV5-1,CASSTGDRDNSPLHF,TGCGCCAGCAGCACTGGGGACAGAGATAATTCACCCCTCCACTTT
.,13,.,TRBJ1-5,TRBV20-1,CSARTAANQPQHF,TGCAGTGCTAGAACGGCTGCCAATCAGCCCCAGCATTTT
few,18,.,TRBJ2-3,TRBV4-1,CASSQREMTGRTTDTQYF,TGCGCCAGCAGCCAAAGAGAAATGACGGGGCGCACCACAGATACGCAGTATTTT